This TCR beta chain stems from a study of shared clonotypes between healthy human individuals. Per the germline V gene, CDR1 is MDHEN and CDR2 is SYDVKM. The CDR3 covers 15 residues. V was trimmed by 0 bases and J by 3 bases, leaving 11 bases between them. At a deep level, the assay was run. Produced via immunoSEQ multiplex PCR; TCRdb's table is partial and in-frame only. The data contain roughly 500,000 clones, around four fifths of them singletons. The chain couples TRBV28 to TRBJ1-2; D gene unclear. The sample comprised PBMCs. The TCR comes from a woman in her 40s in good health. Some clones in this sample may be carry-over from other donors' samples. The CDR3 coding sequence is TGTGCCAGCAGTTTATGGTCCCGAGCGGACTATGGCTACACCTTC. Translated: CASSLWSRADYGYTF.